A selection of T cell receptor beta chains follows, all from one sample in a study of CD8+CD57+ T cells in acquired aplastic anemia. TCRdb recomputed calls from the reads with MiXCR, one row per CDR3 protein. The table shows 250,000 to 300,000 distinct CDR3 sequences, with 56% occurring only once. What was sequenced was sorted CD4+, CD8+, or CD8+CD57+ T cells (not recorded which) from PBMCs. The receptors here all came from a human donor with aplastic anemia. CDR3s leave out the opening cysteine and the closing phenylalanine or tryptophan. D genes are given only for firm matches.

>NA|TRBV7-9|TRBJ1-1
ASSLGTLSEAF
>NA|TRBV10-3|TRBJ2-1
AIRGGGNEQF
>NA|TRBV7-6|TRBJ2-7
ASSFGREYEQY
>TRBD1|TRBV10-2|TRBJ1-5
ASRETGGNQPQH
>TRBD2|TRBV5-1|TRBJ2-3
ASSLNGGAEDTQY
>TRBD1|TRBV5-1|TRBJ2-7
ASSLGQGAAYEQY
>NA|TRBV2|TRBJ1-2
ASSGLGGYT
>NA|TRBV7-2|TRBJ1-4
ASRSDRATNEKLF
>NA|TRBV20-1|TRBJ2-7
SARGGLQEQY
>NA|TRBV19|TRBJ2-5
ASSNPRQVTGETQY
>TRBD2|TRBV5-1|TRBJ2-3
ASSSGTSGPRGTQY
>NA|TRBV24-1|TRBJ2-5
ATSSPSPGQQETQY
>NA|TRBV24-1|TRBJ2-3
ATSDLGWAESTDTQY
>TRBD2|TRBV20-1|TRBJ2-7
SARGKIAGGPRY
>TRBD2|TRBV20-1|TRBJ2-3
SARDSTSVSTDTQY
>NA|TRBV2|TRBJ2-5
ASSEGQAGETKY
>NA|TRBV7-9|TRBJ1-6
ASSLDGSYNSPLH
>NA|TRBV20-1|TRBJ1-3
SARRGGGGNTIY
>TRBD2|TRBV27|TRBJ2-5
ASSSTTSGRGETQY
>TRBD1|TRBV7-9|TRBJ2-7
ASSPQGARYEQY
>TRBD2|TRBV7-9|TRBJ2-1
ASSAGFLAGLRNEQF
>TRBD1|TRBV19|TRBJ2-2
ASSIPTGAGTGELF
>TRBD1|TRBV9|TRBJ1-4
ASSAGTATNEKLF
>NA|TRBV5-1|TRBJ1-1
ASSLIYGGTEAF